These 26 T cell receptor beta chains were all obtained from the same sample, sequenced in a study of OX40 agonist ivuxolimab in advanced cancers. Only in-frame clones appear in the TCRdb table, and some are missing; sequencing was by immunoSEQ multiplex PCR. The sample consists of roughly 60,000 clones, less than 90% of them appearing once. Sequences were derived from CD4+ or CD8+ T cells sorted from blood, sampled in a trial of the OX40 agonist ivuxolimab. Receptors originate from an adult with an advanced solid tumor such as melanoma, head and neck, liver or kidney cancer.

The rearrangement links TRBV4-1 to TRBJ2-7, with 13 nucleotides matching TRBD2. The junction had 7 bases not matched to a gene; V was cut back by 0 bases and J by 2 bases. CDR1 and CDR2 from the germline V gene are MGHRA and YSYEKL. The CDR3 loop spans 18 amino acids. The CDR3, as DNA: TGCGCCAGCAGCCAAGATCGGCTACTAGCGGGAGGGCCCTACGAGCAGTACTTC. Its protein is CASSQDRLLAGGPYEQYF.

The DNA of the CDR3 is TGTGCCAGCAGCTCATGGACTAGCGCCTCCTACGAGCAGTACTTC. Its translation is CASSSWTSASYEQYF. The chain recombines TRBV11-2 with TRBJ2-7; TRBD2 agrees at 9 bases. CDR3 length equals 15 residues. Germline assignment: CDR1 SGHAT and CDR2 FQNNGV. V dropped 4 bases and J dropped 0; count of bases not matched to a gene: 4.

The genes are TRBV7-8 and TRBJ1-3; no definite D call. The V gene lost 2 bases and the J gene lost 2 bases, with 7 bases spanning the gap. The CDR3 is 14 amino acids. Germline CDR1 and CDR2: SGHVS and FQNEAQ. The CDR3 DNA follows: TGTGCCAGCAGCTTATCCACAGCTGGAAACACCATATATTTT. Amino acids: CASSLSTAGNTIYF.

The rearrangement joins TRBV7-6 to TRBJ2-5; 11 nucleotides match TRBD2. Germline V gene sequence: CDR1 SGHVS, CDR2 FNYEAQ. This CDR3 comprises 17 residues. After removal of 3 bases from V and 1 base from J, the junction contained 7 bases not matched to a gene. As DNA, the CDR3 is TGTGCCAGCAGCTTTTTAGGGACTAGCGGATTCCAAGAGACCCAGTACTTC. Translation: CASSFLGTSGFQETQYF.

The chain combines TRBV10-2 with TRBJ2-2; 12 nucleotides match TRBD2. This CDR3 is 15 amino acids long. The ends lost 3 bases at V and 6 bases at J; junction bases unmatched: 2. The germline gives CDR1 WSHSY, CDR2 SAAADI. This CDR3 is CASSEASGRAGELFF. CDR3 sequence (DNA): TGCGCCAGCAGTGAAGCTAGCGGGAGGGCCGGGGAGCTGTTTTTT.

This clone was seen once. At one boundary the junction diverges from the germline segment, which might be a read error. The rearrangement joins TRBV7-7 to TRBJ2-5; D unresolved. The germline V gene encodes CDR1 SSHAT and CDR2 FNYEAQ (reference sequence). The CDR3 loop spans 14 amino acids. The chain's CDR3 is CASSLGSNQETQYF. In nucleotides, the CDR3 is TGTGCTAGCAGCTTAGGGTCAAACCAAGAGACCCAGTACTTC. Full variable domain (remainder filled in from reference TRBV7-7 and TRBJ2-5): GAGVSQSPRYKVTKRGQDVTLRCDPISSHATLYWYQQALGQGPEFLTYFNYEAQPDKSGLPSDRFSAERPEGSISTLTIQRTEQRDSAMYRCASSLGSNQETQYFGPGTRLLVL.

This chain uses TRBV30 with TRBJ2-7; the D is unclear. The CDR3 length is 11 residues. Between the trimmed V and J ends, which lost 1 base and 1 base, there was a span of 2 bases. In germline, CDR1 is GTSNPN, CDR2 SVGIG (reference sequence). CDR3 amino acids: CAWSESYEQYF. The CDR3 nucleotides read TGTGCCTGGAGTGAATCCTACGAGCAGTACTTC.

The chain uses TRBV19 and TRBJ1-4; D might be TRBD1 (5 bases). The CDR3 length is 14 residues. Deletions cut 9 bases from V and 1 base from J, with 12 bases between. Germline CDR1 LNHDA, CDR2 SQIVND (reference sequence). CDR3 sequence (DNA): TGTGCCAGCCGAAAGGGGAGAACTAATGAAAAACTGTTTTTT. Amino acids: CASRKGRTNEKLFF.

The chain employs TRBV9 and TRBJ1-2; 7 bases map to TRBD1. V trimming: 2 bases; J trimming: 4 bases; junction bases outside the gene matches: 5. The CDR3 spans 14 residues. Germline V gene sequence: CDR1 SGDLS, CDR2 YYNGEE. Here the CDR3 DNA reads TGTGCCAGCAGCGTCGAAGGGGGCTTCTATGGCTACACCTTC. Encoded protein: CASSVEGGFYGYTF.

V usage is TRBV7-2 and J usage is TRBJ2-1, with D possibly being TRBD1 (6 bases). V lost 1 base to trimming and J lost 5 bases, with 12 bases between them. Germline CDR1 is SGHTA and CDR2 is FQGNSA. The CDR3 loop spans 15 amino acids. The CDR3 region has the DNA TGTGCCAGCAGCTTAGGTCAGGGGTGGGACAATGAGCAGTTCTTC. Protein sequence: CASSLGQGWDNEQFF.

This chain joins TRBV9 and TRBJ2-1; TRBD2 agrees at 9 bases. The CDR3 is 17 residues long. Unmatched junction bases numbered 7, after V lost 2 bases and J lost 1 base. Germline CDR1 SGDLS, CDR2 YYNGEE. In DNA, the CDR3 is TGTGCCAGCAGCGTCGGGGGCGCGGGGGGGTCCTACAATGAGCAGTTCTTC. Translating gives CASSVGGAGGSYNEQFF.

The chain carries TRBV6-5 and TRBJ2-1; D perhaps matches TRBD1 (5 bases). Trimming removed 2 bases from V and 1 base from J, with 9 bases in between. Germline CDR1 MNHEY, CDR2 SVGAGI. The CDR3 totals 15 residues. For the CDR3, the DNA is TGTGCCAGCAGTTACGACAGAGCGTCCTACAATGAGCAGTTCTTC. The encoded protein is CASSYDRASYNEQFF.

This chain joins TRBV10-1 and TRBJ2-1; D gene ambiguous. Germline loops: CDR1 WNHNN, CDR2 SYGVQD (reference sequence). The CDR3 covers 14 residues. The V and J ends lost 5 bases and 8 bases respectively, with 16 bases between them. As DNA, the CDR3 is TGCGCCAGCAGTTCTGTGCTACGGTACCATGAGCAGTTCTTC. It yields the protein CASSSVLRYHEQFF.

The chain employs TRBV7-3 and TRBJ2-5; D is possibly TRBD2 (6 bases). Between the trimmed V and J ends, which lost 2 bases and 7 bases, there was a span of 17 bases. Germline CDR1 SGHTA, CDR2 FQGTGA. The CDR3 loop spans 15 amino acids. DNA for the CDR3: TGTGCCAGCAGCTTAGTCGGGGGAGGTGGAGGGACCCAGTACTTC. The encoded protein is CASSLVGGGGGTQYF.

The V call is TRBV14, the J call TRBJ2-1; D possibly uses TRBD1 or TRBD2 (5 bases each). CDR3 size: 13 residues. Trimming took 2 bases from V and 5 from J, leaving 7 bases between them. From germline, CDR1 is SGHDN and CDR2 FVKESK. Here the CDR3 DNA reads TGTGCCAGCAGCCAACGGGGCAACAATGAGCAGTTCTTC. Translated, it gives CASSQRGNNEQFF.

This clone is a singleton in its sample. The rearrangement joins TRBV5-4 to TRBJ2-3, with D perhaps being TRBD1 or TRBD2 (6 bases each). Germline CDR1 SGHNT, CDR2 YYREEE (reference sequence). V shed 0 bases and J shed 4 bases, with 21 bases lying between them. The CDR3 length is 18 residues. In DNA form, the CDR3 reads TGTGCCAGCAGCTTGGAATCCCAGACAGGCTGGGGGGCAGATACGCAGTATTTT. It specifies CASSLESQTGWGADTQYF.

This rearrangement joins TRBV19 to TRBJ1-4; tentative D call: TRBD1 (6 bases). The CDR3 loop spans 13 amino acids. Germline-derived CDR1 and CDR2 are LNHDA and SQIVND (reference sequence). V lost 4 bases, J lost 6 bases, and 9 bases lay in between. Here the CDR3 DNA reads TGTGCCAGTAGTAAGGGGGTAGATGAAAAACTGTTTTTT. Its translation is CASSKGVDEKLFF.

This clone was seen only a few times. V gene TRBV5-1 combines with J gene TRBJ1-1, with D possibly being TRBD1 (5 bases). The CDR3 loop spans 14 amino acids. V lost 3 bases to trimming and J lost 2 bases, with 11 bases between them. Germline lookup yields CDR1 SGHRS and CDR2 YFSETQ. In nucleotides, the CDR3 is TGCGCCAGCAGCTCGAAACAGGTTAACACTGAAGCTTTCTTT. Translating gives CASSSKQVNTEAFF.

The chain employs TRBV5-4 and TRBJ2-5, with D maybe TRBD1 (5 bases). TRBJ2-7 explains the end of the DNA better; the J call may be wrong. The germline V gene has CDR1 SGHNT and CDR2 YYREEE (reference sequence). This CDR3 region has 13 residues. The CDR3 region is CASSLDRWGEQYF. As DNA, the CDR3 is TGTGCCAGCAGCTTGGACAGGTGGGGCGAGCAGTACTTC.

The rearrangement uses TRBV28 and TRBJ2-7, with TRBD2 identical over 12 bases. Germline CDR1 is MDHEN and CDR2 is SYDVKM. The CDR3 consists of 14 residues. Trimming cost V 6 bases and J 2 bases; bases outside gene matches: 2. In nucleotides, the CDR3 is TGTGCCAGCAGCAGGACTAGCGGGGCCTACGAGCAGTACTTC. As protein: CASSRTSGAYEQYF.

The V gene is TRBV30, the J gene TRBJ1-1; 11 nucleotides agree with TRBD1. Trimming at V came to 4 bases and at J to 4 bases, leaving 8 bases not matched to a gene. CDR3 size: 15 residues. Germline CDR1 and CDR2: GTSNPN and SVGIG (reference sequence). CDR3 residues: CAWKGYGTGGTEAFF. CDR3 DNA: TGTGCCTGGAAGGGGTACGGGACAGGGGGCACTGAAGCTTTCTTT.

The chain has TRBV7-2 and TRBJ2-7; perhaps TRBD2 as D (6 bases). V lost 5 bases and J lost 2, with 13 bases in between. The CDR3 has 14 residues. Looked up from germline, CDR1 is SGHTA and CDR2 is FQGNSA. The CDR3 here is CASSSPGLTYEQYF. CDR3 bases: TGTGCCAGCAGCAGCCCCGGACTAACCTACGAGCAGTACTTC.

This clone has only one observation. V and J are TRBV5-1 and TRBJ1-2; D is ambiguous. CDR3 length equals 15 residues. Trimming left V 4 bases short and J 0 bases short, with 13 bases between. CDR1 SGHRS and CDR2 YFSETQ come from the germline V gene. The CDR3 here is CASSVDGEPNYGYTF. DNA for the CDR3: TGCGCCAGCAGCGTGGACGGAGAACCTAACTATGGCTACACCTTC.

The V and J genes are TRBV4-1 and TRBJ2-3, with TRBD2 matching 12 bases. Germline V gives CDR1 MGHRA, CDR2 YSYEKL. V gave up 1 base and J gave up 0 bases; unmatched junction bases: 5. The CDR3 length is 18 residues. The CDR3 DNA reads as TGCGCCAGCAGCCAAGTTCTAGCGGGAGGGATAAGCACAGATACGCAGTATTTT. As protein: CASSQVLAGGISTDTQYF.

About this clone itself: The sample contains more than one DNA sequence encoding this CDR3. The V and J genes are TRBV5-4 and TRBJ2-5, with 12 bases fitting TRBD2. V trimming: 5 bases; J trimming: 2 bases; junction bases outside the gene matches: 4. Looked up from germline, CDR1 is SGHNT and CDR2 is YYREEE (reference sequence). This CDR3 is built from 15 residues. The CDR3 coding sequence is TGTGCCAGCAGATCACTAGCGGGAGGTCAAGAGACCCAGTACTTC. As protein: CASRSLAGGQETQYF.

The chain employs TRBV20-1 and TRBJ2-1; D unclear. Germline assignment: CDR1 DFQATT and CDR2 SNEGSKA (reference sequence). The CDR3 is 10 residues long. The V and J ends lost 6 bases and 8 bases respectively, with 8 bases between them. This chain's CDR3 is CSAYHDEQFF. The DNA of the CDR3 is TGCAGTGCCTACCACGATGAGCAGTTCTTC.